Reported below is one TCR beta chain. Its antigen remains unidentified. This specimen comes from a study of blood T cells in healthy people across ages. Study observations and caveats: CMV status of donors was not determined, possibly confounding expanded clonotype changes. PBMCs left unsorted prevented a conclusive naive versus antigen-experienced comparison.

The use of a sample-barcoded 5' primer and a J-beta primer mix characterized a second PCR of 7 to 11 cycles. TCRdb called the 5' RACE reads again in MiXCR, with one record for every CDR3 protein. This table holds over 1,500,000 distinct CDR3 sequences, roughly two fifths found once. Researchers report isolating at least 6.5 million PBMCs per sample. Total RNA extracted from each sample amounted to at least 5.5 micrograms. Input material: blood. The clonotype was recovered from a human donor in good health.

The chain's CDR3 is CSARIKMGTEAFF. The CDR3 coding sequence is TGCAGTGCTAGAATTAAGATGGGCACTGAAGCTTTCTTT. V usage is TRBV20-1 and J usage is TRBJ1-1; D is uncertain. V was cut by 2 bases and J by 4 bases, with 11 bases left in between. Germline-derived CDR1 and CDR2 are DFQATT and SNEGSKA (reference sequence). The CDR3 runs 13 residues.